This T cell receptor beta chain was captured by sequencing in a study of T cell responses to AZD1222 COVID-19 vaccine. The method was immunoSEQ multiplex PCR; TCRdb's version includes in-frame clones alone and lacks a portion of them. The sample lists 75,000 to 90,000 clones; approximately 91% were seen once. The receptor was isolated from an adult in good health. Sequencing used peripheral blood, obtained on day 0 of AZD1222 vaccination.

This CDR3 reads CASSSFLRDYHSGNTIYF. The DNA for the CDR3 is TGTGCCAGCAGCTCGTTCCTCCGGGACTACCATTCTGGAAACACCATATATTTT. The V gene is TRBV5-6, the J gene TRBJ1-3; TRBD1 might be the D (5 bases). Trimming removed 3 bases at V and 1 base at J, with 20 bases between. Looked up from germline, CDR1 is SGHDT and CDR2 is YYEEEE. The CDR3 covers 18 residues.